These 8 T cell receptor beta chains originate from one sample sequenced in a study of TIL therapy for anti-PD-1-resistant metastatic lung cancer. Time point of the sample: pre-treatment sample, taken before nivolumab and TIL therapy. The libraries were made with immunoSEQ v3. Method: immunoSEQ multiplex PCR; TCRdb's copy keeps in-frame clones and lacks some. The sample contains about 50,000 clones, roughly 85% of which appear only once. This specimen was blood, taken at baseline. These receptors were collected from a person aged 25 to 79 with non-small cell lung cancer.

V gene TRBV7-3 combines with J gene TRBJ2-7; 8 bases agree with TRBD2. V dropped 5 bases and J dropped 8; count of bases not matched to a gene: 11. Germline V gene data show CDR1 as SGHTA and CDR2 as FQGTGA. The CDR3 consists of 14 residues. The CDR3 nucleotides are TGTGCCAGCAGCCCGTGGAGCGGGAGCGGGCAGCAGTACTTC. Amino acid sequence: CASSPWSGSGQQYF.

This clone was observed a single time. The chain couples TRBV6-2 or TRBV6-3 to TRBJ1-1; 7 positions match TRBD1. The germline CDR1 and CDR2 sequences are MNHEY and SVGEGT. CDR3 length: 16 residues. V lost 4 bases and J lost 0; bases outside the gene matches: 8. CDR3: CASSWAQGNMNTEAFF. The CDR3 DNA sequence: TGTGCCAGCAGTTGGGCACAGGGGAACATGAACACTGAAGCTTTCTTT.

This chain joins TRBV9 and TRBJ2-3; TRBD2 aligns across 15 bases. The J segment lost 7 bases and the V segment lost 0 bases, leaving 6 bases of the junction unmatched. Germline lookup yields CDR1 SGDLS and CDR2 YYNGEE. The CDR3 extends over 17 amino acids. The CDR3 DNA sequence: TGTGCCAGCAGCGTAGAGGGGACTAGCGGGGGGCGAAATACGCAGTATTTT. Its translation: CASSVEGTSGGRNTQYF. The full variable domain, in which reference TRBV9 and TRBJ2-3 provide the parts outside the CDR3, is DSGVTQTPKHLITATGQRVTLRCSPRSGDLSVYWYQQSLDQGLQFLIQYYNGEERAKGNILERFSAQQFPDLHSELNLSSLELGDSALYFCASSVEGTSGGRNTQYFGPGTRLTVL.

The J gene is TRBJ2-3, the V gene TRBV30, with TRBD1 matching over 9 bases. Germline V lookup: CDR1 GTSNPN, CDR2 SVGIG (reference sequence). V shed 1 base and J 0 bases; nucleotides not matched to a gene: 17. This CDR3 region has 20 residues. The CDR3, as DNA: TGTGCCTGGAGTGCTGGGGACAGGGAGATCTTTCGTTTTAGCACAGATACGCAGTATTTT. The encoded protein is CAWSAGDREIFRFSTDTQYF.

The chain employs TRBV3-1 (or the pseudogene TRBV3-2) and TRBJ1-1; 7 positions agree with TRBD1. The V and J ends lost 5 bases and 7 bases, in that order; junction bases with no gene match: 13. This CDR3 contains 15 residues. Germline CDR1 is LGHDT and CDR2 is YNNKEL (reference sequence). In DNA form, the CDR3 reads TGTGCCAGCAGCGGTAGAATAACAGGGGCTGTTGAAGCTTTCTTT. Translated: CASSGRITGAVEAFF.

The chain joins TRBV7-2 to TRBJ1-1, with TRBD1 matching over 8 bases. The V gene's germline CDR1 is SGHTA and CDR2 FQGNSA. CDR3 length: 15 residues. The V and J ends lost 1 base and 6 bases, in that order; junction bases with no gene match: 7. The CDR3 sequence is CASSLVGQGKAEAFF. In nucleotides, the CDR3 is TGTGCCAGCAGCTTAGTTGGACAGGGAAAAGCTGAAGCTTTCTTT.

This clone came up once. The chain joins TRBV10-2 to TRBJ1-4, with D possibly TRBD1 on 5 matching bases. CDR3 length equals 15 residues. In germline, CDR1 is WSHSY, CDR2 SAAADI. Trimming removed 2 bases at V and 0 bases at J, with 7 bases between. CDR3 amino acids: CASSEGGATNEKLFF. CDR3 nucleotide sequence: TGCGCCAGCAGTGAGGGGGGGGCAACTAATGAAAAACTGTTTTTT.

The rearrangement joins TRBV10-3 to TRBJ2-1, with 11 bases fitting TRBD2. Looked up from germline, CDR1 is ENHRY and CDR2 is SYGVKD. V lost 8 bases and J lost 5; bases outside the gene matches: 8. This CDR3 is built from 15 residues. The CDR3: CAISDPTSGDNEQFF. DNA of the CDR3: TGTGCCATCTCTGACCCGACTAGCGGGGACAATGAGCAGTTCTTC.